These 23 T cell receptor beta chains originate from one sample sequenced in a study of molecular identifiers for immune sequencing clone quantification (dated by TCRdb to the late 2010s). Preparation of the library involved PCR. TCRdb shows the sequencer as NextSeq 500. TCRdb reworked the public reads: Q25 trimming with fastp, MiXCR clone assembly, productive beta chains retained. Merged by CDR3 protein, the rows form single entries marked with the most common genes and DNA. The sample table holds more than 95,000 distinct CDR3 sequences, of which roughly 26% were seen once. Roughly 0.94% of the sample is held by the ten biggest clonotypes. Sequencing input: naive CD8+ T cells from blood, with Jurkat cell RNA spiked in. The sample's cell subset or site label, decoded: FACS-sorted CD8+CD4-CCR7+CD45RA+ naive T cells. These receptors all stem from a human donor in good health. Some libraries in this study had Jurkat cell RNA spiked in.

This clonotype came up many times. The J gene is TRBJ2-3, the V gene TRBV10-1; D is undetermined. This CDR3 spans 13 amino acids. Trimming cost V 5 bases and J 2 bases, with 8 bases left between them. The V gene's germline CDR1 is WNHNN and CDR2 SYGVQD (reference sequence). In DNA form, the CDR3 reads TGCGCCAGCAGTTCTAAGCCCACAGATACGCAGTATTTT. This sequence encodes CASSSKPTDTQYF.

This clonotype was found many times. The V call is TRBV6-1, the J call TRBJ2-7; TRBD2 agrees at 8 bases. Germline V gives CDR1 MNHNS, CDR2 SASEGT. V was pared by 9 bases and J by 2 bases, with 3 bases of the junction left unmatched. The CDR3 extends over 12 amino acids. Here the CDR3 reads CASTSGPYEQYF. The CDR3 region has the DNA TGTGCCAGTACTAGCGGTCCCTACGAGCAGTACTTC.

The V call is TRBV13, the J call TRBJ1-2; no reliable D call. The V gene lost 5 bases and the J gene lost 5 bases, with 18 bases spanning the gap. Looked up from germline, CDR1 is PRHDT and CDR2 is FYEKMQ (reference sequence). This CDR3 has 15 amino acids. This chain's CDR3 is CASSPPPAATYGYTF. CDR3 bases: TGTGCCAGCAGCCCCCCCCCGGCGGCTACTTATGGCTACACCTTC.

The sample holds many counts of this clonotype. The J gene is TRBJ1-3, the V gene TRBV5-6; no clear D gene. Germline CDR1 and CDR2: SGHDT and YYEEEE. This CDR3 comprises 12 residues. V gave up 3 bases and J gave up 3 bases, with 4 bases separating them. The CDR3 is CASSSRGNTIYF. In DNA form, the CDR3 reads TGTGCCAGCAGCTCCCGTGGAAACACCATATATTTT.

Points on this clonotype: This may arise from a read error, as a much more abundant clone is one base away. The rearrangement uses TRBV9 and TRBJ2-7, with 10 positions matching TRBD1. CDR3 length equals 14 residues. Per germline, CDR1 SGDLS and CDR2 YYNGEE. V lost 2 bases and J lost 5; bases outside the gene matches: 4. This chain's CDR3 is CASSVGQGRDEQYF. The CDR3 nucleotides are TGTGCCAGCAGCGTGGGACAGGGGAGAGACGAGCAGTACTTC.

This clonotype was seen many times. The genes are TRBV19 and TRBJ1-1; D possibly corresponds to TRBD1 (5 bases). Germline V CDR1 and CDR2: LNHDA, SQIVND (reference sequence). CDR3 length: 13 residues. The ends were cut back, 3 bases at V and 6 bases at J, with 11 bases in the middle. The CDR3 here is CASSIGAIAEAFF. The CDR3 coding sequence is TGTGCCAGTAGTATCGGGGCCATTGCTGAAGCTTTCTTT. The full variable domain, its missing parts supplied by reference TRBV19 and TRBJ1-1, is DGGITQSPKYLFRKEGQNVTLSCEQNLNHDAMYWYRQDPGQGLRLIYYSQIVNDFQKGDIAEGYSVSREKKESFPLTVTSAQKNPTAFYLCASSIGAIAEAFFGQGTRLTVV.

This clonotype was counted between two and nine times. V usage is TRBV27 and J usage is TRBJ2-7; the D call may be TRBD1 or TRBD2 (5 bases each). V was trimmed by 1 base and J by 5 bases, leaving 15 bases between them. This CDR3 has 15 amino acids. Germline assignment: CDR1 MNHEY and CDR2 SMNVEV (reference sequence). The CDR3 protein is CASSLLYGTRNEQYF. For the CDR3, the DNA is TGTGCCAGCAGTTTATTGTATGGGACGAGAAACGAGCAGTACTTC.

The chain uses TRBV19 and TRBJ2-1; possible D gene TRBD1, 6 bases. Germline V gene data show CDR1 as LNHDA and CDR2 as SQIVND (reference sequence). V was cut by 5 bases and J by 4 bases, with 18 bases left in between. CDR3 length: 16 amino acids. The CDR3, as DNA: TGTGCCAGTAGTCCAGGGGTTGGGGGCTTGTACAATGAGCAGTTCTTC. Protein: CASSPGVGGLYNEQFF.

The sample holds many counts of this clonotype. This sequence joins TRBV7-9 and TRBJ2-1; 7 nucleotides agree with TRBD1. Unmatched junction bases numbered 5, after V lost 4 bases and J lost 5 bases. The CDR3 length is 14 residues. The V gene's germline CDR1 is SEHNR and CDR2 FQNEAQ (reference sequence). The CDR3 DNA reads TGTGCCAGCAGCTCCCGGGACAGAAACAATGAGCAGTTCTTC. Residues: CASSSRDRNNEQFF. Variable domain in full (rest from reference TRBV7-9 and TRBJ2-1): DTGVSQNPRHKITKRGQNVTFRCDPISEHNRLYWYRQTLGQGPEFLTYFQNEAQLEKSRLLSDRFSAERPKGSFSTLEIQRTEQGDSAMYLCASSSRDRNNEQFFGPGTRLTVL.

Concerning this clonotype: This may come from a read error, since a much larger clone is one base off. V is TRBV30 and J is TRBJ2-3; 8 nucleotides match TRBD1. This CDR3 comprises 12 residues. Looked up from germline, CDR1 is GTSNPN and CDR2 is SVGIG (reference sequence). The ends lost 5 bases at V and 4 bases at J; junction bases unmatched: 2. CDR3 DNA sequence: TGTGCCTGGCAGGGGGCCGCAGATACGCAGTATTTT. It specifies CAWQGAADTQYF.

This clonotype was detected a few times. The rearrangement uses TRBV25-1 and TRBJ1-2; 7 bases map to TRBD1. Germline values: CDR1 MGHDK, CDR2 SYGVNS. The V and J ends lost 8 bases and 8 bases, in that order; junction bases with no gene match: 20. The CDR3 sequence is 16 residues long. CDR3 sequence reads: CASLPPKDRSFLGYTF. In nucleotides, the CDR3 is TGTGCCAGCCTGCCGCCGAAGGACAGGTCCTTTCTAGGCTACACCTTC.

This clonotype was counted at least ten times. This rearrangement joins TRBV4-1 to TRBJ1-1, with TRBD1 as a possible D gene (5 bases). The germline V gene has CDR1 MGHRA and CDR2 YSYEKL. V lost 5 bases, J lost 5 bases, and 12 bases lay in between. The CDR3 is 13 amino acids. The CDR3 nucleotides are TGCGCCAGCAGCGATAAAGGGGTTACTGAAGCTTTCTTT. Its protein product is CASSDKGVTEAFF.

V usage is TRBV4-3 and J usage is TRBJ2-7; the D gene is possibly TRBD1 (6 bases). The CDR3 contains 15 residues. Germline CDR1 is LGHNA and CDR2 is YSLEER. The V end lost 0 bases, the J end lost 1 base, and 10 bases lay between the germline ends. The CDR3 region is CASSQDPDRSYEQYF. The DNA of the CDR3 is TGCGCCAGCAGCCAAGACCCGGACAGATCCTACGAGCAGTACTTC.

In its sample, this clonotype was seen a few times. The V gene is TRBV12-3 or TRBV12-4, the J gene TRBJ1-2; D remains unclear. The CDR3 extends over 13 amino acids. V lost 8 bases to trimming and J lost 10 bases, with 20 bases between them. The CDR3 protein is CASGVSVFWNYTF. CDR3 in DNA: TGTGCCAGCGGGGTTAGCGTCTTTTGGAACTACACCTTC.

In its sample, this clonotype was seen many times. One end of the junction fails to match germline, which may point to a read error. The chain carries TRBV5-4 and TRBJ1-2; no definite D call. The CDR3 has 11 amino acids. Per the germline V gene, CDR1 is SGHNT and CDR2 is YYREEE (reference sequence). The CDR3 here is CASRLAFSYTF. The CDR3, as DNA: TGTGCCAGCAGATTGGCTTTTAGCTACACCTTC.

The chain is built from TRBV15 and TRBJ1-4, with D tentatively TRBD1 (5 bases). The germline V gene encodes CDR1 LNHNV and CDR2 YYDKDF (reference sequence). V was shortened by 7 bases and J by 10 bases, with 19 bases between the two germline ends. The CDR3 contains 14 residues. The CDR3: CATNSGFSSGKLFF. In DNA form, the CDR3 reads TGTGCCACCAACTCAGGGTTCTCTAGTGGAAAACTGTTTTTT. Using reference TRBV15 and TRBJ1-4 for the parts outside the CDR3, the full variable domain is DAMVIQNPRYQVTQFGKPVTLSCSQTLNHNVMYWYQQKSSQAPKLLFHYYDKDFNNEADTPDNFQSRRPNTSFCFLDIRSPGLGDTAMYLCATNSGFSSGKLFFGSGTQLSVL.

This clonotype was observed many times. This chain links TRBV14 with TRBJ2-7; 7 bases map to TRBD1. The germline V gene encodes CDR1 SGHDN and CDR2 FVKESK. The CDR3 covers 17 residues. The V gene end was trimmed by 1 base and the J gene end by 6 bases; junction bases not matched to a gene: 15. The CDR3 spells CASSQGEGNGYRGEQYF. CDR3 DNA sequence: TGTGCCAGCAGCCAAGGAGAGGGTAACGGCTACAGGGGCGAGCAGTACTTC.

The sample holds many counts of this clonotype. The chain employs TRBV6-2 or TRBV6-3 and TRBJ2-7; no reliable D call. This CDR3 is 14 amino acids long. Germline V CDR1 and CDR2: MNHEY, SVGEGT. V was trimmed by 10 bases and J by 0 bases, leaving 16 bases between them. The CDR3 DNA sequence: TGTGCCACCGAACCCGCCGGAAGCTCCTACGAGCAGTACTTC. Protein: CATEPAGSSYEQYF.

Concerning this clonotype: This may be a read error, as it is one base from a much larger clone. The V gene is TRBV5-6, the J gene TRBJ1-1, with a possible D match to TRBD1 (5 bases). This CDR3 region has 12 residues. V shed 7 bases and J shed 6 bases, with 13 bases lying between them. In germline, CDR1 is SGHDT, CDR2 YYEEEE. CDR3 bases: TGTGCCAGCGGCCCGGGGACTTCTGAAGCTTTCTTT. It is translated as CASGPGTSEAFF.

This clonotype was detected many times. The chain employs TRBV20-1 and TRBJ1-2; D perhaps matches TRBD1 (5 bases). CDR3 size: 14 residues. Germline CDR1 is DFQATT and CDR2 is SNEGSKA (reference sequence). V gave up 3 bases and J gave up 0 bases, with 11 bases separating them. The CDR3 DNA reads as TGCAGTGCTAGTATGGTGACAGCTAACTATGGCTACACCTTC. Encoded protein: CSASMVTANYGYTF.

The chain couples TRBV4-1 to TRBJ2-7; TRBD1 might be the D (5 bases). V gave up 1 base and J gave up 2 bases, with 15 bases separating them. The germline CDR1 and CDR2 sequences are MGHRA and YSYEKL. This CDR3 has 16 residues. CDR3: CASSQVLSRATYEQYF. In nucleotides, the CDR3 is TGCGCCAGCAGCCAAGTGCTGTCCAGGGCCACCTACGAGCAGTACTTC.

Details on this clonotype: One end of the junction does not line up with germline, which may come from a read error. This chain links TRBV27 with TRBJ2-7; D unclear. Germline V lookup: CDR1 MNHEY, CDR2 SMNVEV (reference sequence). The CDR3 covers 14 residues. The CDR3 reads CARSLAPQYYEQYF. The DNA of the CDR3 is TGTGCCCGCAGTCTGGCCCCCCAGTACTACGAGCAGTACTTC.

This clonotype has a count of ten or more. This chain connects TRBV12-5 to TRBJ2-3; D is unclear. V was clipped by 2 bases and J by 2 bases, with 8 bases between them. CDR1 LGHNT and CDR2 FRNRAP come from the germline V gene. CDR3 size: 14 residues. The CDR3 DNA is TGTGCTAGTGGTTTGACGCTCTTCACAGATACGCAGTATTTT. This codes for CASGLTLFTDTQYF.